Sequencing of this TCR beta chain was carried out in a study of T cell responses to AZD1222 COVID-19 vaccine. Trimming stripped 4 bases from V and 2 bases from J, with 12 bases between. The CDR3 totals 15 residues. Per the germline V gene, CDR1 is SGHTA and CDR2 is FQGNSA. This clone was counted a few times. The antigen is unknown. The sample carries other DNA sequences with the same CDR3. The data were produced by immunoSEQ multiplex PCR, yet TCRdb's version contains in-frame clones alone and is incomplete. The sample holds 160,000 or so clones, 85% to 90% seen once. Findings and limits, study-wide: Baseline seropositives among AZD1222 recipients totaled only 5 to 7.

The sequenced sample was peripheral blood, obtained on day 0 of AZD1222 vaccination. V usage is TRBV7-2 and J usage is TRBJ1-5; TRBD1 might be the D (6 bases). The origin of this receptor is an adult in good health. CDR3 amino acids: CASSSQGSGNQPQHF. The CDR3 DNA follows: TGTGCCAGCAGCTCCCAGGGGTCGGGCAATCAGCCCCAGCATTTT. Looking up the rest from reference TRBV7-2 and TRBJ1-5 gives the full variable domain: GAGVSQSPSNKVTEKGKDVELRCDPISGHTALYWYRQSLGQGLEFLIYFQGNSAPDKSGLPSDRFSAERTGGSVSTLTIQRTQQEDSAVYLCASSSQGSGNQPQHFGDGTRLSIL.